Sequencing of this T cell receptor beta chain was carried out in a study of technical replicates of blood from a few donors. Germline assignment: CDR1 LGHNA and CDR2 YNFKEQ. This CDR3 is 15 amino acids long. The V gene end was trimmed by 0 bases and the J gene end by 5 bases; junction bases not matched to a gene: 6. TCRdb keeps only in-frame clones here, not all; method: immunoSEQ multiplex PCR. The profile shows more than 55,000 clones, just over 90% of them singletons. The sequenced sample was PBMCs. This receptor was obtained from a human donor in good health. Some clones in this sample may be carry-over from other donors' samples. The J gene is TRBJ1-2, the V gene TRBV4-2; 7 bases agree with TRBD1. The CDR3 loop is CASSQDRDRSYGYTF. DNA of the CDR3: TGTGCCAGCAGCCAAGACCGGGACAGAAGTTATGGCTACACCTTC.